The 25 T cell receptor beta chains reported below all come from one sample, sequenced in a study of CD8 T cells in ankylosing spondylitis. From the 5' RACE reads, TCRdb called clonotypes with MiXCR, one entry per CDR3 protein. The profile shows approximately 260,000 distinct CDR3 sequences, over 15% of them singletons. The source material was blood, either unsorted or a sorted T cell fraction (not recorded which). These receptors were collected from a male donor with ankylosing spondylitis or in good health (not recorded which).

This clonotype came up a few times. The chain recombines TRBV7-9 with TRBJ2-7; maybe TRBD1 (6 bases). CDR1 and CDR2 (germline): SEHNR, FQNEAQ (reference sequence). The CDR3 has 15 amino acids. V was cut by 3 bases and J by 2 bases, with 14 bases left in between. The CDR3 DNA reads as TGTGCCAGCAGCTTGGACAGAGAAAAAACCTACGAGCAGTACTTC. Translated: CASSLDREKTYEQYF. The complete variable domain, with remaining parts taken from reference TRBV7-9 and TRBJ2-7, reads DTGVSQNPRHKITKRGQNVTFRCDPISEHNRLYWYRQTLGQGPEFLTYFQNEAQLEKSRLLSDRFSAERPKGSFSTLEIQRTEQGDSAMYLCASSLDREKTYEQYFGPGTRLTVT.

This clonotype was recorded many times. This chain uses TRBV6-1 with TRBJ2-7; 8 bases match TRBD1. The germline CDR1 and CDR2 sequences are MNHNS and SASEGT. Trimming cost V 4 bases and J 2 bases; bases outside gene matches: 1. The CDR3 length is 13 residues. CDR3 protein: CASSGQGTYEQYF. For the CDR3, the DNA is TGTGCCAGCAGTGGACAGGGGACCTACGAGCAGTACTTC.

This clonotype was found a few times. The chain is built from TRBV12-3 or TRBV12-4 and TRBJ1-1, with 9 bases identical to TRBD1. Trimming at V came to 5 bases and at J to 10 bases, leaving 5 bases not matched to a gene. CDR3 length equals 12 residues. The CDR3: CASSHGTGLAFF. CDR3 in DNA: TGTGCCAGCAGTCACGGGACAGGGTTAGCTTTCTTT.

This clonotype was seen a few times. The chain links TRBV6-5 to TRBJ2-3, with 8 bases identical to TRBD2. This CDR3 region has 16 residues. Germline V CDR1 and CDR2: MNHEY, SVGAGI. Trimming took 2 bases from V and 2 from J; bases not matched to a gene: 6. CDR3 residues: CASSYRGGTLTDTQYF. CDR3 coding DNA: TGTGCCAGCAGTTACCGGGGGGGGACCCTCACAGATACGCAGTATTTT.

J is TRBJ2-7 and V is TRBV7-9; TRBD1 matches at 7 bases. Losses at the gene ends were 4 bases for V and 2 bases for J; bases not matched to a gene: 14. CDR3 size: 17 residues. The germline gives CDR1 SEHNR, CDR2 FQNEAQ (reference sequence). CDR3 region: CASSSADGQVGPYEQYF. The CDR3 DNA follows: TGTGCCAGCAGCTCAGCCGATGGACAGGTTGGACCCTACGAGCAGTACTTC.

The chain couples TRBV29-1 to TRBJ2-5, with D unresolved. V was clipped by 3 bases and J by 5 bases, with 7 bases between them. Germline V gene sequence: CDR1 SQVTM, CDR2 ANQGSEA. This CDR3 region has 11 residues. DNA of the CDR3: TGCAGCGTTGACAGTATGGAGACCCAGTACTTC. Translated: CSVDSMETQYF. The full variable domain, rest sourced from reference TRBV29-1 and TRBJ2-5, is SAVISQKPSRDICQRGTSLTIQCQVDSQVTMMFWYRQQPGQSLTLIATANQGSEATYESGFVIDKFPISRPNLTFSTLTVSNMSPEDSSIYLCSVDSMETQYFGPGTRLLVL.

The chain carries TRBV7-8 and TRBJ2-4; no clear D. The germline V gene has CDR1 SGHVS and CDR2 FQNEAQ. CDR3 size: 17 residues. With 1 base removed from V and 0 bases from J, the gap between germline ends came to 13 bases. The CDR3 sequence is CASSLGLAALAKNIQYF. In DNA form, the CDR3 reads TGTGCCAGCAGCTTAGGTTTAGCAGCTCTAGCCAAAAACATTCAGTACTTC.

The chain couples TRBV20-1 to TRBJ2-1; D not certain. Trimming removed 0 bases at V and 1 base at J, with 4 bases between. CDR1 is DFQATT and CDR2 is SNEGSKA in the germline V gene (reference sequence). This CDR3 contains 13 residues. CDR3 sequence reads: CSARELSYNEQFF. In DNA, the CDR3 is TGCAGTGCTAGAGAACTGTCCTACAATGAGCAGTTCTTC.

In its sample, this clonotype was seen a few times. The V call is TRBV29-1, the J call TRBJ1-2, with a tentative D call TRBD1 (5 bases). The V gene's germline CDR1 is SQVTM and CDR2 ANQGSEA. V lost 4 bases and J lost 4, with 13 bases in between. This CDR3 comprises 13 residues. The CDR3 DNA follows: TGCAGCGTTGGAGGGGACGGGAGCTATGGCTACACCTTC. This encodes CSVGGDGSYGYTF. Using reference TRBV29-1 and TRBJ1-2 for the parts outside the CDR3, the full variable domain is SAVISQKPSRDICQRGTSLTIQCQVDSQVTMMFWYRQQPGQSLTLIATANQGSEATYESGFVIDKFPISRPNLTFSTLTVSNMSPEDSSIYLCSVGGDGSYGYTFGSGTRLTVV.

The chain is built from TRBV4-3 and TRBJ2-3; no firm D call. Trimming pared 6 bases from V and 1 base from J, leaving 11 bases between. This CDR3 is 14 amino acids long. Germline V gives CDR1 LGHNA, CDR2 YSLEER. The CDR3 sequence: CASSQSVGTDTQYF. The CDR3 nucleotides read TGCGCCAGCAGTCAAAGCGTCGGCACAGATACGCAGTATTTT.

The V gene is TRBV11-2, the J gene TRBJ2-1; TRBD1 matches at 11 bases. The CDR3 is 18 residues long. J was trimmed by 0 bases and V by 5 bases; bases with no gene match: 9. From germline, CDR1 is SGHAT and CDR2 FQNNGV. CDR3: CASSRDRGGWGSYNEQFF. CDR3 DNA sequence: TGTGCCAGCAGCAGGGACAGGGGGGGTTGGGGCTCCTACAATGAGCAGTTCTTC.

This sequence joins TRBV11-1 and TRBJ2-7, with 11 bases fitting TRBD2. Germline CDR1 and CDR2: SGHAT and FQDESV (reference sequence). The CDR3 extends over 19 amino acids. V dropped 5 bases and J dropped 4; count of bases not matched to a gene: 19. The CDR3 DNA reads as TGTGCCAGCAGCCAGAGGATACTAGCGGGAGAAGCACCGGGATACGAGCAGTACTTC. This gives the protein CASSQRILAGEAPGYEQYF.

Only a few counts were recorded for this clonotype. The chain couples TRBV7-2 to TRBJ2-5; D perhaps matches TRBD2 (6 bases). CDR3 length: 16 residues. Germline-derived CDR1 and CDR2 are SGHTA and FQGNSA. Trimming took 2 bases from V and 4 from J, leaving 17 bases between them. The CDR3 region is CASSLIAGSGIETQYF. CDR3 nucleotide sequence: TGTGCCAGCAGCTTAATCGCCGGGAGCGGTATAGAGACCCAGTACTTC.

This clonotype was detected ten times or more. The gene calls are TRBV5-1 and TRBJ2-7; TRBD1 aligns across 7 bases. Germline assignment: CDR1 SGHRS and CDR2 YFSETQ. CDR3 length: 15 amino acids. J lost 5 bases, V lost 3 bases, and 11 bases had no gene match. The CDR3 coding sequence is TGCGCCAGCAGCTCACGGCAGGGGGTTTTCGACGAGCAGTACTTC. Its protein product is CASSSRQGVFDEQYF.

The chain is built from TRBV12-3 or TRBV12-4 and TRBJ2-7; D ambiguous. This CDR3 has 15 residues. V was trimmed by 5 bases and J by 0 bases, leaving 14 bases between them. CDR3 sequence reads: CASSAGLEISYEQYF. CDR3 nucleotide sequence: TGTGCCAGCAGTGCTGGCCTGGAGATCTCCTACGAGCAGTACTTC.

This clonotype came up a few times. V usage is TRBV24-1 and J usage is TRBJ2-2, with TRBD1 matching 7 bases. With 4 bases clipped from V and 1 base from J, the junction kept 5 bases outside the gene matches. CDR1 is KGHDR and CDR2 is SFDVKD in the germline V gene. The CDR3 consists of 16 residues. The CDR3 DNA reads TGTGCCACCAGTGACCCACGGACAGGGAACACCGGGGAGCTGTTTTTT. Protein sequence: CATSDPRTGNTGELFF.

This CDR3 reads CSVDRDRGDEQFF. CDR3 sequence (DNA): TGCAGCGTTGACCGGGACAGGGGTGATGAGCAGTTCTTC. The chain links TRBV29-1 to TRBJ2-1; 10 bases map to TRBD1. Germline-derived CDR1 and CDR2 are SQVTM and ANQGSEA. This CDR3 region has 13 residues. V lost 3 bases to trimming and J lost 8 bases; unmatched junction nucleotides: 4.

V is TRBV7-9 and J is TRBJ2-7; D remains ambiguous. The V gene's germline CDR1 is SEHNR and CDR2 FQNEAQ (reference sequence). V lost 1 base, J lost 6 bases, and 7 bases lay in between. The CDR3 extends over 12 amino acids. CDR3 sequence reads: CASSLEAFEQYF. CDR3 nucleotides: TGTGCCAGCAGCTTAGAGGCATTCGAGCAGTACTTC.

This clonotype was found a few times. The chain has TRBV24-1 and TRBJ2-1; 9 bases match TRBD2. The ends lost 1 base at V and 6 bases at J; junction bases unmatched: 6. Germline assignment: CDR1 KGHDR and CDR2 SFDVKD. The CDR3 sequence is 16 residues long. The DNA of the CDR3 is TGTGCCACCAGTGATTTCGATAGCGGGAGCCCCAATGAGCAGTTCTTC. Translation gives CATSDFDSGSPNEQFF.

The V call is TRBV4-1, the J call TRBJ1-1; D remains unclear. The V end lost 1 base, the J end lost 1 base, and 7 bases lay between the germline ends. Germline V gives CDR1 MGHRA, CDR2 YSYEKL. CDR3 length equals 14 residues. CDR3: CASSQVAQNTEAFF. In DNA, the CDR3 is TGCGCCAGCAGCCAAGTGGCGCAGAACACTGAAGCTTTCTTT.

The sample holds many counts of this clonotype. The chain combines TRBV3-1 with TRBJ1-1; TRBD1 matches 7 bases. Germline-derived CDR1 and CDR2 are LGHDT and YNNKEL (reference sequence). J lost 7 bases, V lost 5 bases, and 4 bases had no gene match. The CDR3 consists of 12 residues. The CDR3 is CASSYRTGEAFF. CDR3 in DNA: TGTGCCAGCAGCTACCGGACAGGTGAAGCTTTCTTT.

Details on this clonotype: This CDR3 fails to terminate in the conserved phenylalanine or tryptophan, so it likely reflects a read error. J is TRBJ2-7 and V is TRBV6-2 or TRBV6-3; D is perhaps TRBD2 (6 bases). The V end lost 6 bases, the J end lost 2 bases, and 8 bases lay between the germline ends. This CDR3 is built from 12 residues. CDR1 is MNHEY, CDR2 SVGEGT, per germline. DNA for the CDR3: TGTGCCAGCAGAGGACTACCCTACGAGCAGTACTTA. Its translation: CASRGLPYEQYL.

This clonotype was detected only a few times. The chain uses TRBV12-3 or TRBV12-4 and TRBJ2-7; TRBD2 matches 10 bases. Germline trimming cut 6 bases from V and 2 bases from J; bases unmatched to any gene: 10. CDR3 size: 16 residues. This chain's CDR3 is CASSPTSLAGAYEQYF. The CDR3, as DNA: TGTGCCAGCAGCCCTACTTCGCTAGCGGGAGCCTACGAGCAGTACTTC.

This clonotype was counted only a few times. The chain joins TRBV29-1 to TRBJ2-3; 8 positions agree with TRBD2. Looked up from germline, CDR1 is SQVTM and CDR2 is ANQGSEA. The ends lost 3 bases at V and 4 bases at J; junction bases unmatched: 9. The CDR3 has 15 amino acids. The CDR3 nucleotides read TGCAGCGTTGACCAACTAGCGGTTGAGGCAGATACGCAGTATTTT. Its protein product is CSVDQLAVEADTQYF.

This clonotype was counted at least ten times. The CDR3 DNA follows: TGCGCCAGCAGCTTGACTGGACTAGTAGGTCCCGGGGAGCTGTTTTTT. It yields the protein CASSLTGLVGPGELFF. The V gene is TRBV5-1, the J gene TRBJ2-2; 7 bases align to TRBD2. Germline V lookup: CDR1 SGHRS, CDR2 YFSETQ. J gave up 6 bases and V 1 base, and 9 bases lay outside the gene matches. The CDR3 is 16 residues long.